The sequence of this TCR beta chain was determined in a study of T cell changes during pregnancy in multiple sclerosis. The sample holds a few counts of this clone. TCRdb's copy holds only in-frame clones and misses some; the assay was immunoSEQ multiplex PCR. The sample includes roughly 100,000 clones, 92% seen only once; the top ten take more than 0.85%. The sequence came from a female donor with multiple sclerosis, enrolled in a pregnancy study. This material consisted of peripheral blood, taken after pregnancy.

CDR3 nucleotide sequence: TGTGCCATCAGTATACCCGGGACTAGCGGGGTGGAGGAGACCCAGTACTTC. It specifies CAISIPGTSGVEETQYF. The gene calls are TRBV10-3 and TRBJ2-5, with TRBD2 matching 13 bases. This CDR3 is 17 amino acids long. CDR1 is ENHRY, CDR2 SYGVKD, per germline. V shed 5 bases, J shed 5 bases, and the junction held 11 bases outside the gene matches.